The subject of this entry is one TCR beta chain. Its antigen is still unknown. The sample belongs to a study of shared clonotypes between healthy human individuals. Germline assignment: CDR1 SGHTA and CDR2 FQGTGA. The CDR3 is 16 residues long. Trimming left V 2 bases short and J 2 bases short, with 12 bases between. DNA at 200 ng, some 31,000 T cell genomes, went into sorted-subset replicate PCRs. Only in-frame clones appear in the TCRdb table, and some are missing; sequencing was by immunoSEQ multiplex PCR. The sample has about 2.3 million clones, around 92% seen once. Naive CD45RA+ and memory CD45RA-negative subsets were split from CD4+ cells. Notes on the study in general: Among donors, the sharing of clonotypes was expected to be influenced by sequencing depth.

The sequenced material came from naive CD4+ T cells from PBMCs. Subset given: CD45RA+ positively selected. This TCR derives from a young man in good health. Some clones in this sample may be carry-over from other donors' samples. The chain links TRBV7-3 to TRBJ2-2, with D possibly being TRBD1 (6 bases). CDR3 amino acids: CASSLSGTHNTGELFF. CDR3 in DNA: TGTGCCAGCAGCTTATCTGGGACACATAACACCGGGGAGCTGTTTTTT. The variable domain in full, with the rest retrieved from reference TRBV7-3 and TRBJ2-2, is GAGVSQTPSNKVTEKGKYVELRCDPISGHTALYWYRQSLGQGPEFLIYFQGTGAADDSGLPNDRFFAVRPEGSVSTLKIQRTERGDSAVYLCASSLSGTHNTGELFFGEGSRLTVL.